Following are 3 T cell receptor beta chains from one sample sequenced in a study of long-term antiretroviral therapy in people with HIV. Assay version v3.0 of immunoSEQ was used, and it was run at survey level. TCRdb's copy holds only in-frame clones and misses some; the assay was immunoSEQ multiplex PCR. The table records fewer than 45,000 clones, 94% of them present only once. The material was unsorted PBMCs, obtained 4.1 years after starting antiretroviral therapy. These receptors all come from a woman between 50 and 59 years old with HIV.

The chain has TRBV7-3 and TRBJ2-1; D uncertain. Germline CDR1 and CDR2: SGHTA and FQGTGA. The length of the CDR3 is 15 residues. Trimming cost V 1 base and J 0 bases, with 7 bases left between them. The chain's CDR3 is CASSLIPSSYNEQFF. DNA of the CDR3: TGTGCCAGCAGCTTAATCCCGAGCTCCTACAATGAGCAGTTCTTC.

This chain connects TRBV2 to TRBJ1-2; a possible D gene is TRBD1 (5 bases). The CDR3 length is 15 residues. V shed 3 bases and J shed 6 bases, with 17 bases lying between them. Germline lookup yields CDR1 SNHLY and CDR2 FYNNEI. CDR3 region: CASSDNRAGYHGYTF. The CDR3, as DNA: TGTGCCAGCAGTGATAATAGGGCAGGGTACCATGGCTACACCTTC.

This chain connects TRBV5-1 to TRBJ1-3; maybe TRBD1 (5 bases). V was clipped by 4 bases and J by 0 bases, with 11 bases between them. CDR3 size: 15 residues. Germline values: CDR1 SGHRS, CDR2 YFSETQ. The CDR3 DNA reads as TGCGCCAGCAGCCTAGGGGAGGGCTCTGGAAACACCATATATTTT. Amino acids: CASSLGEGSGNTIYF. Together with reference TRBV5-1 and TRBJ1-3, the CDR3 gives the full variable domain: KAGVTQTPRYLIKTRGQQVTLSCSPISGHRSVSWYQQTPGQGLQFLFEYFSETQRNKGNFPGRFSGRQFSNSRSEMNVSTLELGDSALYLCASSLGEGSGNTIYFGEGSWLTVV.